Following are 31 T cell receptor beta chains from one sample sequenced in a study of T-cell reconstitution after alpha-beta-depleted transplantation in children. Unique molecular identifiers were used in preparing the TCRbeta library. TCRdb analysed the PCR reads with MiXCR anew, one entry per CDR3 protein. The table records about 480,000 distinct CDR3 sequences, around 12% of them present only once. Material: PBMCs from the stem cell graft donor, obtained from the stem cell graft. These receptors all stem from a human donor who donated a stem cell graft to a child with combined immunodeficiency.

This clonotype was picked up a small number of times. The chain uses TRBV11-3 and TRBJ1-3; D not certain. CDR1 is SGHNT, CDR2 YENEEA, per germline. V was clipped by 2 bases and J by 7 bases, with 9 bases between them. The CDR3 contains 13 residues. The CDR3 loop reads CASSLNVWNTIYF. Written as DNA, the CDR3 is TGTGCCAGCAGCTTAAACGTTTGGAACACCATATATTTT. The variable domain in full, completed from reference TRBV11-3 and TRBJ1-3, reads EAGVVQSPRYKIIEKKQPVAFWCNPISGHNTLYWYLQNLGQGPELLIRYENEEAVDDSQLPKDRFSAERLKGVDSTLKIQPAELGDSAVYLCASSLNVWNTIYFGEGSWLTVV.

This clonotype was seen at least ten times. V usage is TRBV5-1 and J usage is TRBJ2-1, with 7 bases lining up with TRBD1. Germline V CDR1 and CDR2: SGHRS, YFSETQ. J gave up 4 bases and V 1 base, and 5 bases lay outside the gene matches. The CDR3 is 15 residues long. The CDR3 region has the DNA TGCGCCAGCAGCTTGTCGGCAGGGGGATACAATGAGCAGTTCTTC. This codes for CASSLSAGGYNEQFF.

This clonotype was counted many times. The CDR3, as DNA: TGTGCCAGCAGTTTGGCAGGGCACGGGGAGCTGTTTTTT. Amino acids: CASSLAGHGELFF. V and J are TRBV12-3 or TRBV12-4 and TRBJ2-2, with D perhaps TRBD1 (5 bases). CDR3 length equals 13 residues. Trimming removed 3 bases at V and 7 bases at J, with 9 bases between.

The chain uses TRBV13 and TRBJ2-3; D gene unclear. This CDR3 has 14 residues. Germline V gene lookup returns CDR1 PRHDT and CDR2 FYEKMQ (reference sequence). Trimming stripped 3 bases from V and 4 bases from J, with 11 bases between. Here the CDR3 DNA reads TGTGCCAGCAGCTTTGGATGGCAGGCAGATACGCAGTATTTT. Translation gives CASSFGWQADTQYF. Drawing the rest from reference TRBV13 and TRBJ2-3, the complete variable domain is AAGVIQSPRHLIKEKRETATLKCYPIPRHDTVYWYQQGPGQDPQFLISFYEKMQSDKGSIPDRFSAQQFSDYHSELNMSSLELGDSALYFCASSFGWQADTQYFGPGTRLTVL.

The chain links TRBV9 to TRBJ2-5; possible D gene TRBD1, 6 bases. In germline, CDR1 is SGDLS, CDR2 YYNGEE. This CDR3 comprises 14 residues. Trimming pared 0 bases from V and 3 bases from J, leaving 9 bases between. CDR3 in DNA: TGTGCCAGCAGCGTAGACGGGACAAAAGAGACCCAGTACTTC. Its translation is CASSVDGTKETQYF.

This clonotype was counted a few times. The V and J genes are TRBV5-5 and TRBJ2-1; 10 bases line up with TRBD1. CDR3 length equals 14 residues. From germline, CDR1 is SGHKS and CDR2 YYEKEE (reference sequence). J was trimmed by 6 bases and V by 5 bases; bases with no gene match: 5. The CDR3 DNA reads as TGTGCCAGCAGAGACGGGACAGGGGTCAATGAGCAGTTCTTC. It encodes CASRDGTGVNEQFF.

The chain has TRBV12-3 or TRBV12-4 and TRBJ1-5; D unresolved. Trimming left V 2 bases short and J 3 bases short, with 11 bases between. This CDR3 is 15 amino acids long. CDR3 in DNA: TGTGCCAGCAGTTTAAATAGAGGGATCAATCAGCCCCAGCATTTT. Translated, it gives CASSLNRGINQPQHF.

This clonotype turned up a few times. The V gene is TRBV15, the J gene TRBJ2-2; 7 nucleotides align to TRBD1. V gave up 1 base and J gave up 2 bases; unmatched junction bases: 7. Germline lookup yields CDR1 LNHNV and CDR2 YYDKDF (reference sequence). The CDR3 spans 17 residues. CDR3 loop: CATSRGLGTDNTGELFF. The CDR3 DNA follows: TGTGCCACCAGCAGAGGCCTAGGGACAGACAACACCGGGGAGCTGTTTTTT.

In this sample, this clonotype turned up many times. The CDR3 nucleotides are TGCGCCAGCAGCCAGTCACCGGGGGGACTCCAAGAGACCCAGTACTTC. It is translated as CASSQSPGGLQETQYF. The chain carries TRBV4-3 and TRBJ2-5; 7 nucleotides align to TRBD2. The germline V gene encodes CDR1 LGHNA and CDR2 YSLEER. V shed 3 bases, J shed 1 base, and the junction held 8 bases outside the gene matches. CDR3 length equals 16 residues.

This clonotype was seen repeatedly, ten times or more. CDR3 protein: CSVTSGGNEQFF. The CDR3 DNA reads as TGCAGTGTGACTAGCGGGGGGAATGAGCAGTTCTTC. V usage is TRBV20-1 and J usage is TRBJ2-1; 13 nucleotides agree with TRBD2. Looked up from germline, CDR1 is DFQATT and CDR2 is SNEGSKA (reference sequence). This CDR3 is built from 12 residues. The J segment lost 7 bases and the V segment lost 7 bases, leaving 1 base of the junction unmatched.

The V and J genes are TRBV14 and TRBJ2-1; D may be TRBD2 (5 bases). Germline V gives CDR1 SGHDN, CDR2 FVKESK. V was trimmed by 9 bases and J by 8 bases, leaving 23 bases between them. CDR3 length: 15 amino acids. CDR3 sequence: CASSDFGVRSYEQFF. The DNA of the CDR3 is TGTGCCAGTAGCGATTTTGGAGTAAGGAGCTATGAGCAGTTCTTC.

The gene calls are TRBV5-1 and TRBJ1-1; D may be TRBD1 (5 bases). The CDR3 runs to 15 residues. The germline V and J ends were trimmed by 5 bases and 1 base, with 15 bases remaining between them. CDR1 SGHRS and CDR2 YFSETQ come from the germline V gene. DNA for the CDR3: TGCGCCAGCAGGCCCTCGGGGCAGCGGAACACTGAAGCTTTCTTT. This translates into CASRPSGQRNTEAFF.

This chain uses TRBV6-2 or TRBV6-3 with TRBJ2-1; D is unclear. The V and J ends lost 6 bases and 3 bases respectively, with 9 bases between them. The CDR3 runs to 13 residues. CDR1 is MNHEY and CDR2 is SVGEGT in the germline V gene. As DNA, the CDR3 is TGTGCCAGCAGCTCACATCTCTACAATGAGCAGTTCTTC. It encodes CASSSHLYNEQFF.

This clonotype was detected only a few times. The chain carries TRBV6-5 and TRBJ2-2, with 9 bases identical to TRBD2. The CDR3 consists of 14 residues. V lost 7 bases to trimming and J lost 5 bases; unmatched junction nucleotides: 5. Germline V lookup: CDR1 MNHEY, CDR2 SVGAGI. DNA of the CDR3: TGTGCCAGCAAGCGGGAGGAGGGAACCGGGGAGCTGTTTTTT. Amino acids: CASKREEGTGELFF.

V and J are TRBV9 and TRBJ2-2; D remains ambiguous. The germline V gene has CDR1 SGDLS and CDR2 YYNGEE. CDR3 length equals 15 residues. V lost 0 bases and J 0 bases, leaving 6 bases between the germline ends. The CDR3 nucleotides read TGTGCCAGCAGCGTAGCTGGGGCGAACACCGGGGAGCTGTTTTTT. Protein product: CASSVAGANTGELFF.

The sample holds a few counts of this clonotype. In nucleotides, the CDR3 is TGTGCCAGCAGTTTTGGGTACACCGGGAATGAGCAGTTCTTC. Translated: CASSFGYTGNEQFF. The J gene is TRBJ2-1, the V gene TRBV12-3 or TRBV12-4; D is ambiguous. V dropped 3 bases and J dropped 7 bases, with 13 bases sitting between them. The CDR3 is made up of 14 amino acids.

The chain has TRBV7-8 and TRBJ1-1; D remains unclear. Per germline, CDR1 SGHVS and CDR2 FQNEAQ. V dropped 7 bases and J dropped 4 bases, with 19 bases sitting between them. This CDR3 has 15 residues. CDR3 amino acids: CASKTYASAGTEAFF. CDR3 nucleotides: TGTGCCAGCAAGACCTACGCCTCGGCTGGCACTGAAGCTTTCTTT.

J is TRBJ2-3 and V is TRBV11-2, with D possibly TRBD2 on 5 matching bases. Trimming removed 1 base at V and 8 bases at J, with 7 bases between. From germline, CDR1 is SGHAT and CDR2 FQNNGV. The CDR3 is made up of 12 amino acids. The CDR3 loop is CASSLVASTQYF. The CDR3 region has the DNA TGTGCCAGCAGCTTAGTAGCGAGTACGCAGTATTTT.

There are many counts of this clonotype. The CDR3 DNA follows: TGTGCCAGCAGACCGACGGAGTACACCGGGGAGCTGTTTTTT. As protein: CASRPTEYTGELFF. The V call is TRBV12-3 or TRBV12-4, the J call TRBJ2-2; D is undetermined. The CDR3 length is 14 residues. V was trimmed by 6 bases and J by 3 bases, leaving 11 bases between them.

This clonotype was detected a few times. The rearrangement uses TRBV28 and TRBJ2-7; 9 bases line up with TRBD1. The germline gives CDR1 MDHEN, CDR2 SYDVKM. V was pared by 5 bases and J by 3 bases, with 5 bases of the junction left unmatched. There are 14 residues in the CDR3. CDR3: CASSNPGQGYEQYF. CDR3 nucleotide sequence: TGTGCCAGCAGTAATCCGGGACAGGGCTACGAGCAGTACTTC.

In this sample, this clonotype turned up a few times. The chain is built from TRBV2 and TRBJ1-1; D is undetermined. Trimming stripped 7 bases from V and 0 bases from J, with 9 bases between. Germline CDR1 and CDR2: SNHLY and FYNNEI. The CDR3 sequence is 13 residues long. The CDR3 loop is CASNPTMNTEAFF. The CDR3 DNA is TGTGCCAGCAATCCGACAATGAACACTGAAGCTTTCTTT.

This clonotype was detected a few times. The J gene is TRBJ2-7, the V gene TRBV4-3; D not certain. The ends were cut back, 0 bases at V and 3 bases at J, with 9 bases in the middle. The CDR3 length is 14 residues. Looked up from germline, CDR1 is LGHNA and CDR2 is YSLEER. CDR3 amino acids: CASSQDLWGYEQYF. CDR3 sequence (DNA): TGCGCCAGCAGCCAAGATCTCTGGGGCTACGAGCAGTACTTC.

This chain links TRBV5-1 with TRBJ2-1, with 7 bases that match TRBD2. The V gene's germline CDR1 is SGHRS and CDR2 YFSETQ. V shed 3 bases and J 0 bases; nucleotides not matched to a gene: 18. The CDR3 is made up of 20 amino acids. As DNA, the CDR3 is TGCGCCAGCAGCTCGACGGCGGGAGCCCAAAGATTCAGCTCCTACAATGAGCAGTTCTTC. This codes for CASSSTAGAQRFSSYNEQFF. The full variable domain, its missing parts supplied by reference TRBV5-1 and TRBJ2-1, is KAGVTQTPRYLIKTRGQQVTLSCSPISGHRSVSWYQQTPGQGLQFLFEYFSETQRNKGNFPGRFSGRQFSNSRSEMNVSTLELGDSALYLCASSSTAGAQRFSSYNEQFFGPGTRLTVL.

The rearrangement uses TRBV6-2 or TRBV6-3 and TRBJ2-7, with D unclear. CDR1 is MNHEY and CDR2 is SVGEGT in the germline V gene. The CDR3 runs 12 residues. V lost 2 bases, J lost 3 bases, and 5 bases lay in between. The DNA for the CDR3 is TGTGCCAGCAGTTACCAGATCTACGAGCAGTACTTC. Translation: CASSYQIYEQYF.

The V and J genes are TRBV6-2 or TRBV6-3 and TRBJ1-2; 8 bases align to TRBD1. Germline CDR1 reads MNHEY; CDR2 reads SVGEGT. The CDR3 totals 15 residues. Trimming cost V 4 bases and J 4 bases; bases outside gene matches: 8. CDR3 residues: CASSSQGATLYGYTF. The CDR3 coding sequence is TGTGCCAGCAGTTCTCAGGGGGCGACCCTCTATGGCTACACCTTC.

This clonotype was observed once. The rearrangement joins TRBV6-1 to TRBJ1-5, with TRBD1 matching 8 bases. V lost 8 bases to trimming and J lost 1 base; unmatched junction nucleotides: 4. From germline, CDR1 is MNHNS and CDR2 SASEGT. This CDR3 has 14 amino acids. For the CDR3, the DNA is TGTGCCAGCTCGGACAGGGAGAGCAATCAGCCCCAGCATTTT. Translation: CASSDRESNQPQHF.

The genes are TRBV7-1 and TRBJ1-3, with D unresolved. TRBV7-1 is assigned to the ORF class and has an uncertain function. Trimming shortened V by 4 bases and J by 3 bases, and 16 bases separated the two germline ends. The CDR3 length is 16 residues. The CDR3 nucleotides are TGTGCCAGCAGCTACACACCCTCGGCCGGTGGAAACACCATATATTTT. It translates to CASSYTPSAGGNTIYF.

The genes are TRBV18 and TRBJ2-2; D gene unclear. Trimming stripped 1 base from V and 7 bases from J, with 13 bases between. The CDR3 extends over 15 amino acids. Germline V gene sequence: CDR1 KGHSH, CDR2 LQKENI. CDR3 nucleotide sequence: TGTGCCAGCTCACCACGGCAGGCGGAGATCGGGGAGCTGTTTTTT. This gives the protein CASSPRQAEIGELFF.

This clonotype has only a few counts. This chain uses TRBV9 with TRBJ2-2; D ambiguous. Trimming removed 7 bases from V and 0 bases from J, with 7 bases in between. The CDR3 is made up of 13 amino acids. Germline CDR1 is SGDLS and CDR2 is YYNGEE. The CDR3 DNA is TGTGCCAGCGGCAGTGCGAACACCGGGGAGCTGTTTTTT. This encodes CASGSANTGELFF. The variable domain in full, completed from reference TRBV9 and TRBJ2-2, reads DSGVTQTPKHLITATGQRVTLRCSPRSGDLSVYWYQQSLDQGLQFLIQYYNGEERAKGNILERFSAQQFPDLHSELNLSSLELGDSALYFCASGSANTGELFFGEGSRLTVL.

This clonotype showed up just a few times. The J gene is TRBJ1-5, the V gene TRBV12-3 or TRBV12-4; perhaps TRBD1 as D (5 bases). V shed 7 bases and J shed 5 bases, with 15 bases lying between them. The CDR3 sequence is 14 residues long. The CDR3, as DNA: TGTGCCAGCACGACCGGGACGCTCGATCAGCCCCAGCATTTT. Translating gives CASTTGTLDQPQHF.

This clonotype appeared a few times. CDR3 sequence: CSAIPDSNQPQHF. In nucleotides, the CDR3 is TGCAGTGCTATACCGGACAGCAATCAGCCCCAGCATTTT. This sequence joins TRBV20-1 and TRBJ1-5; D unclear. The germline V and J ends were trimmed by 4 bases and 1 base, with 8 bases remaining between them. The CDR3 totals 13 residues. Germline CDR1 reads DFQATT; CDR2 reads SNEGSKA (reference sequence).